The clone carrying this TCR beta chain showed up just a few times. Its antigen is undetermined. The length of the CDR3 is 12 residues. Germline CDR1 is DFQATT and CDR2 is SNEGSKA (reference sequence). V lost 3 bases and J 8 bases, leaving 13 bases between the germline ends. The data originate from a study of blood T cells in healthy people across ages. General study points: TCR beta diversity, measured per million T cells, fell in a roughly linear way with age.

Ranging in age from roughly 6 to 90, the donors were healthy Caucasian individuals from Russia. Together with a sample-barcoded 5' primer, a J-beta primer mix was included in a second PCR lasting about 7 to 11 cycles. Each cDNA molecule was tagged by a template-switch adaptor with 12 random nucleotides. Each sample yielded at least 2.5 million CDR3-containing paired-end reads. MiXCR, applied by TCRdb to the 5' RACE reads, yields one record per CDR3 protein. The sample shows 750,000 to 950,000 distinct CDR3 sequences, about 53% of them seen only once. The TCR sequence derives from an elderly man in good health. Sample: blood. This sequence joins TRBV20-1 and TRBJ1-2; D is ambiguous. CDR3 DNA sequence: TGCAGTGCTAGTCTGGAAGGGAGCGGCTACACCTTC. Protein: CSASLEGSGYTF.